This T cell receptor beta chain came from a study of OX40 agonist ivuxolimab in advanced cancers. Study in general: Patients took ivuxolimab, an agonistic anti-OX40 (CD134) antibody. Patients receiving dose escalation had hepatocellular carcinoma, melanoma, renal cell or head and neck cancer. Study observations and caveats: People who partly responded at 0.1-3.0 mg/kg had some of the least clonal expansion seen. At doses 0.1 to 3.0 mg/kg, CD4+ and CD8+ clones expanded.

This clone was seen more than once but under ten times. The antigen remains undetermined. Produced via immunoSEQ multiplex PCR; TCRdb's table is partial and in-frame only. The table lists 37,000 or so clones, less than 85% of them singletons. Germline CDR1 SEHNR, CDR2 FQNEAQ (reference sequence). The CDR3 runs 15 residues. Trimming removed 7 bases at V and 1 base at J, with 16 bases between. This clonotype was sampled from an adult with an advanced solid tumor such as melanoma, head and neck, liver or kidney cancer. The sample here was CD4+ or CD8+ T cells sorted from blood, taken in a trial of the OX40 agonist ivuxolimab. This chain links TRBV7-9 with TRBJ1-2; unclear D gene. The CDR3 reads CASTPNLGFNYGYTF. For the CDR3, the DNA is TGTGCCAGCACCCCAAACTTGGGCTTTAACTATGGCTACACCTTC.